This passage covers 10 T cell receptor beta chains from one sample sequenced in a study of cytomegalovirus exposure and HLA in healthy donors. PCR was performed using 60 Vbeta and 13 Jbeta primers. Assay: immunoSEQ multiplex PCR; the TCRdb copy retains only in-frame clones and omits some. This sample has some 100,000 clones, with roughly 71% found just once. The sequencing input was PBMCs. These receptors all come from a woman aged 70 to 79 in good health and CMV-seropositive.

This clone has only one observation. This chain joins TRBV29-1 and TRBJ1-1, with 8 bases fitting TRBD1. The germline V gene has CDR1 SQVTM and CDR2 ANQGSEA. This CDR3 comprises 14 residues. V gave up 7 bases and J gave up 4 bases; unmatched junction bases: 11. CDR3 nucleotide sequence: TGCAGCGCCAACAGGGGGACCCCGGGCACTGAAGCTTTCTTT. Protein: CSANRGTPGTEAFF. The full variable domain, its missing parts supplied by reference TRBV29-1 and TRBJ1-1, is SAVISQKPSRDICQRGTSLTIQCQVDSQVTMMFWYRQQPGQSLTLIATANQGSEATYESGFVIDKFPISRPNLTFSTLTVSNMSPEDSSIYLCSANRGTPGTEAFFGQGTRLTVV.

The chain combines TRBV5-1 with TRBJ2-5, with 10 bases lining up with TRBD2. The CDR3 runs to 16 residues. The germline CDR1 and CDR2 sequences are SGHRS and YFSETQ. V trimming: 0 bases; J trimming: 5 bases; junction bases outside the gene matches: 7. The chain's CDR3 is CASSLENSGGLETQYF. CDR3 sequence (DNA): TGCGCCAGCAGCTTGGAGAATAGCGGGGGGCTGGAGACCCAGTACTTC.

The CDR3 DNA is TGTGCCAGCAGTTACGGACAAATGAACACTGAAGCTTTCTTT. This sequence encodes CASSYGQMNTEAFF. This chain links TRBV6-6 with TRBJ1-1; D may be TRBD1 (5 bases). Germline CDR1 reads MNHNY; CDR2 reads SVGAGI (reference sequence). The CDR3 runs 14 residues. V was shortened by 2 bases and J by 0 bases, with 7 bases between the two germline ends.

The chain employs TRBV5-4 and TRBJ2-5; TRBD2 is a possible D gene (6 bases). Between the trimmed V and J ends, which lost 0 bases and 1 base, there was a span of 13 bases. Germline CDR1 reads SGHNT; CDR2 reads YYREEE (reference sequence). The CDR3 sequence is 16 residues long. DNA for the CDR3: TGTGCCAGCAGCTTGGCCGGGGCGGGGACCCAAGAGACCCAGTACTTC. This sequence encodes CASSLAGAGTQETQYF.

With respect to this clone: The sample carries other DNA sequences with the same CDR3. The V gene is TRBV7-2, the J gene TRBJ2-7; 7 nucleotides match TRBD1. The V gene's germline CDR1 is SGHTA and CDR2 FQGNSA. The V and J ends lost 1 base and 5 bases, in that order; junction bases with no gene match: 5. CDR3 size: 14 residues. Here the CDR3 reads CASSLGAGGDEQYF. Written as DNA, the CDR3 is TGTGCCAGCAGCTTAGGGGCAGGGGGAGACGAGCAGTACTTC. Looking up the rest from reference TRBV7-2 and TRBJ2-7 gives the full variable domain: GAGVSQSPSNKVTEKGKDVELRCDPISGHTALYWYRQSLGQGLEFLIYFQGNSAPDKSGLPSDRFSAERTGGSVSTLTIQRTQQEDSAVYLCASSLGAGGDEQYFGPGTRLTVT.

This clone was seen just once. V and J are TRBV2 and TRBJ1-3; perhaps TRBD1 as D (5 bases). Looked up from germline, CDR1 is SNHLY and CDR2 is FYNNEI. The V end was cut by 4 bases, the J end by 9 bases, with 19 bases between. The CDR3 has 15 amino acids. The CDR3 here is CASSVIVGTEGTIYF. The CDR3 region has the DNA TGTGCCAGCAGTGTAATCGTCGGGACTGAAGGCACCATATATTTT.

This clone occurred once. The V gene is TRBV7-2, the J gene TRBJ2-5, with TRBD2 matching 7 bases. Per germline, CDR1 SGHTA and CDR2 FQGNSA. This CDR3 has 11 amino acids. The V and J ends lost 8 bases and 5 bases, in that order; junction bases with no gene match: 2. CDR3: CASRSGETQYF. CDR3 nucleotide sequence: TGTGCCAGCCGTAGCGGGGAGACCCAGTACTTC.

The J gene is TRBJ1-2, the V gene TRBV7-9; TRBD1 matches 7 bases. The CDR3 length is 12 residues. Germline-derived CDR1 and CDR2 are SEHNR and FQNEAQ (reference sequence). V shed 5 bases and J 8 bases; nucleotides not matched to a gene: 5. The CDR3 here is CASSIQGRGYTF. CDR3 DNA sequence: TGTGCCAGCAGCATACAGGGGCGCGGCTACACCTTC.

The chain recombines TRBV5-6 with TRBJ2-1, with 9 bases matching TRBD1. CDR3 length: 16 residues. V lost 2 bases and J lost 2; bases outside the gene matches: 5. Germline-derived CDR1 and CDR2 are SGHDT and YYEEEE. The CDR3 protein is CASSFLDRGAYNEQFF. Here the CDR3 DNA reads TGTGCCAGCAGCTTCCTCGACAGGGGGGCCTACAATGAGCAGTTCTTC.

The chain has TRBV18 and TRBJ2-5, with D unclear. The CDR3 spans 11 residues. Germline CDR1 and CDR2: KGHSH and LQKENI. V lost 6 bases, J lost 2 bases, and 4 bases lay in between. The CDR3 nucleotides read TGTGCCAGCTCGTATCAAGAGACCCAGTACTTC. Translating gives CASSYQETQYF. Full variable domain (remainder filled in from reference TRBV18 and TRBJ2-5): NAGVMQNPRHLVRRRGQEARLRCSPMKGHSHVYWYRQLPEEGLKFMVYLQKENIIDESGMPKERFSAEFPKEGPSILRIQQVVRGDSAAYFCASSYQETQYFGPGTRLLVL.